A single sample is the source of the 17 T cell receptor beta chains below, sequenced in a study of early T cells in non-severe SARS-CoV-2 infection. TCRdb reprocessed the 5' RACE reads with MiXCR, giving one entry per CDR3 protein. The table lists 30,000 to 35,000 distinct CDR3 sequences, 4.1% of them singletons. Input material: whole blood. The receptors stem from an adult who was a healthcare worker with PCR-confirmed SARS-CoV-2 infection or an uninfected control (not recorded which).

By share, this clonotype ranks as medium-sized. The CDR3 spells CSAPRDREQFF. The DNA of the CDR3 is TGCAGTGCTCCCCGGGACCGAGAGCAGTTCTTC. The rearrangement joins TRBV20-1 to TRBJ2-1; D possibly matches TRBD1 or TRBD2 (5 bases each). The length of the CDR3 is 11 residues. Germline-derived CDR1 and CDR2 are DFQATT and SNEGSKA (reference sequence). V was cut by 5 bases and J by 10 bases, with 12 bases left in between.

This clonotype has ten or more counts. V usage is TRBV5-1 and J usage is TRBJ2-4, with D possibly TRBD1 on 5 matching bases. The germline V and J ends were trimmed by 3 bases and 8 bases, with 18 bases remaining between them. The germline gives CDR1 SGHRS, CDR2 YFSETQ. The CDR3 covers 15 residues. CDR3 in amino acids: CASSSDSGAPYIQYF. The CDR3 DNA is TGCGCCAGCAGCTCTGATTCTGGGGCCCCCTACATTCAGTACTTC. The full variable domain, with the rest looked up from reference TRBV5-1 and TRBJ2-4, is KAGVTQTPRYLIKTRGQQVTLSCSPISGHRSVSWYQQTPGQGLQFLFEYFSETQRNKGNFPGRFSGRQFSNSRSEMNVSTLELGDSALYLCASSSDSGAPYIQYFGAGTRLSVL.

The CDR3 reads CASIGSRGAGELFF. The CDR3 nucleotides read TGTGCCAGCATCGGGTCCAGGGGTGCCGGGGAGCTGTTTTTT. This chain joins TRBV7-2 and TRBJ2-2; perhaps TRBD1 as D (6 bases). V dropped 7 bases and J dropped 6 bases, with 15 bases sitting between them. This CDR3 is built from 14 residues. Germline V lookup: CDR1 SGHTA, CDR2 FQGNSA.

This clonotype was counted a few times. This chain links TRBV5-4 with TRBJ2-3; 9 bases agree with TRBD2. The CDR3 length is 15 residues. With 4 bases clipped from V and 1 base from J, the junction kept 4 bases outside the gene matches. The germline V gene encodes CDR1 SGHNT and CDR2 YYREEE (reference sequence). The chain's CDR3 is CASSDRTSGTDTQYF. The CDR3 DNA sequence: TGTGCCAGCAGCGATCGGACTAGCGGCACAGATACGCAGTATTTT.

This clonotype was seen ten or more times. The J gene is TRBJ2-1, the V gene TRBV12-3 or TRBV12-4, with D perhaps TRBD1 or TRBD2 (6 bases each). Trimming took 1 base from V and 5 from J, leaving 9 bases between them. This CDR3 is built from 14 residues. The CDR3 spells CASSLEGGHNEQFF. DNA of the CDR3: TGTGCCAGCAGTTTAGAGGGGGGACACAATGAGCAGTTCTTC.

In this sample, this clonotype turned up many times. This chain uses TRBV9 with TRBJ2-7; the D gene is possibly TRBD1 (6 bases). The V gene lost 4 bases and the J gene lost 6 bases, with 17 bases spanning the gap. CDR3 length equals 14 residues. Per the germline V gene, CDR1 is SGDLS and CDR2 is YYNGEE. CDR3 loop: CASSPQGYVGEQYF. The CDR3 region has the DNA TGTGCCAGCAGCCCCCAGGGGTATGTAGGCGAGCAGTACTTC.

This clonotype was seen at least ten times. V gene TRBV12-5 combines with J gene TRBJ1-6, with no clear D. Germline V gives CDR1 LGHNT, CDR2 FRNRAP. The ends were cut back, 6 bases at V and 4 bases at J, with 7 bases in the middle. The CDR3 is 13 residues long. Here the CDR3 reads CASGSEYNSPLHF. The CDR3 DNA is TGTGCTAGTGGATCGGAGTATAATTCACCCCTCCACTTT.

At least ten counts were recorded for this clonotype. The rearrangement joins TRBV5-1 to TRBJ1-2, with D unclear. This CDR3 is built from 12 residues. Germline V gene sequence: CDR1 SGHRS, CDR2 YFSETQ. With 5 bases removed from V and 3 bases from J, the gap between germline ends came to 8 bases. In DNA form, the CDR3 reads TGCGCCAGCAGACCCGGCGACTATGGCTACACCTTC. Protein sequence: CASRPGDYGYTF. The whole variable domain, filled in from reference TRBV5-1 and TRBJ1-2, reads KAGVTQTPRYLIKTRGQQVTLSCSPISGHRSVSWYQQTPGQGLQFLFEYFSETQRNKGNFPGRFSGRQFSNSRSEMNVSTLELGDSALYLCASRPGDYGYTFGSGTRLTVV.

This clonotype was found many times. This rearrangement joins TRBV12-3 or TRBV12-4 to TRBJ2-5, with a possible D match to TRBD2 (5 bases). The germline V and J ends were trimmed by 6 bases and 5 bases, with 22 bases remaining between them. CDR3 length: 16 residues. In DNA form, the CDR3 reads TGTGCCAGCAGCCCCACGACCGGCGGAGGCAGGGAGACCCAGTACTTC. The encoded protein is CASSPTTGGGRETQYF.

The chain uses TRBV20-1 and TRBJ2-5, with D perhaps TRBD1 (6 bases). Germline V lookup: CDR1 DFQATT, CDR2 SNEGSKA (reference sequence). The CDR3 spans 15 residues. The ends were cut back, 1 base at V and 4 bases at J, with 16 bases in the middle. The CDR3 coding sequence is TGCAGTGCTAGAGGAGTCCAGGGGTTTCGAGAGACCCAGTACTTC. This gives the protein CSARGVQGFRETQYF.

This clonotype has at least ten counts. The chain is built from TRBV11-2 and TRBJ2-1; 8 bases agree with TRBD2. Germline-derived CDR1 and CDR2 are SGHAT and FQNNGV. V was pared by 7 bases and J by 5 bases, with 19 bases of the junction left unmatched. The CDR3 length is 18 residues. CDR3 bases: TGTGCCAGCACCCTTAGCGGTCTCGGGCTAGCGGGCCACAATGAGCAGTTCTTC. Amino acids: CASTLSGLGLAGHNEQFF.

This clonotype was observed at least ten times. The rearrangement uses TRBV7-2 and TRBJ2-1; D not resolved. Trimming removed 5 bases at V and 5 bases at J, with 7 bases between. The CDR3 sequence is 12 residues long. Germline lookup yields CDR1 SGHTA and CDR2 FQGNSA. CDR3: CASSLLNNEQFF. The CDR3 DNA reads TGTGCCAGCAGCCTATTAAACAATGAGCAGTTCTTC.

This clonotype was counted at least ten times. J is TRBJ2-3 and V is TRBV9; the D is unclear. CDR1 is SGDLS and CDR2 is YYNGEE in the germline V gene. The CDR3 runs 15 residues. V was trimmed by 0 bases and J by 2 bases, leaving 10 bases between them. This chain's CDR3 is CASSVDGHDTDTQYF. CDR3 bases: TGTGCCAGCAGCGTAGATGGGCATGACACAGATACGCAGTATTTT.

This clonotype turned up a few times. This sequence joins TRBV29-1 and TRBJ2-1; 8 nucleotides agree with TRBD2. Trimming at V came to 4 bases and at J to 2 bases, leaving 7 bases not matched to a gene. The CDR3 is 15 residues long. Germline CDR1 and CDR2: SQVTM and ANQGSEA. The CDR3, as DNA: TGCAGCGTTGTCGGGAGGGCAGCGCCCTACAATGAGCAGTTCTTC. Translated, it gives CSVVGRAAPYNEQFF.

This clonotype has ten or more counts. The chain uses TRBV11-2 and TRBJ1-5, with unresolved D. This CDR3 is built from 15 residues. Deletions cut 0 bases from V and 4 bases from J, with 10 bases between. Germline CDR1 SGHAT, CDR2 FQNNGV. CDR3 sequence: CASSLDLMGNQPQHF. As DNA, the CDR3 is TGTGCCAGCAGCTTAGATCTGATGGGAAATCAGCCCCAGCATTTT.

This clonotype was recorded many times. The genes are TRBV20-1 and TRBJ2-7; perhaps TRBD2 as D (6 bases). The CDR3 sequence is 14 residues long. In germline, CDR1 is DFQATT, CDR2 SNEGSKA (reference sequence). V lost 0 bases and J lost 3, with 12 bases in between. The CDR3 loop is CSARDSLGGYEQYF. CDR3 sequence (DNA): TGCAGTGCTAGAGATAGTTTGGGGGGCTACGAGCAGTACTTC.

This clonotype was counted many times. The chain carries TRBV4-2 and TRBJ2-7, with TRBD2 matching over 11 bases. CDR3 size: 16 residues. V dropped 1 base and J dropped 0; count of bases not matched to a gene: 2. Germline assignment: CDR1 LGHNA and CDR2 YNFKEQ. The CDR3 region has the DNA TGTGCCAGCAGCCAAGGTACTAGCGGGAGCTCCTACGAGCAGTACTTC. The encoded protein is CASSQGTSGSSYEQYF.